Presented here are 19 T cell receptor beta chains from one specimen sequenced in a study of cytotoxic CD8 clonotypes in ibrutinib-treated CLL. Sequenced by immunoSEQ multiplex PCR; TCRdb stores in-frame clones only, minus some. The table has 95,000 to 100,000 clones, 70% to 80% seen once. The sample here was PBMCs, taken after 12 months of ibrutinib treatment. The receptors were gathered from a human donor with chronic lymphocytic leukemia.

The rearrangement links TRBV5-4 to TRBJ2-2; 7 nucleotides agree with TRBD1. The junction had 2 bases not matched to a gene; V was cut back by 1 base and J by 2 bases. This CDR3 is 15 amino acids long. Per germline, CDR1 SGHNT and CDR2 YYREEE (reference sequence). The CDR3 region is CASSLRQGNTGELFF. The CDR3 DNA reads as TGTGCCAGCAGCTTGAGACAGGGTAACACCGGGGAGCTGTTTTTT.

This clone was counted a single time. The chain is built from TRBV9 and TRBJ2-1; a possible D gene is TRBD1 (6 bases). The CDR3 has 15 amino acids. Germline V lookup: CDR1 SGDLS, CDR2 YYNGEE. The V and J ends lost 0 bases and 5 bases respectively, with 12 bases between them. CDR3 sequence: CASSVAGQFNNEQFF. The CDR3 nucleotides are TGTGCCAGCAGCGTAGCTGGACAGTTCAACAATGAGCAGTTCTTC.

The rearrangement uses TRBV4-2 and TRBJ2-3; 7 nucleotides match TRBD2. The germline CDR1 and CDR2 sequences are LGHNA and YNFKEQ. The CDR3 loop spans 14 amino acids. V was pared by 2 bases and J by 5 bases, with 4 bases of the junction left unmatched. CDR3: CASSQRTRGDTQYF. The DNA of the CDR3 is TGTGCCAGCAGCCAAAGGACTAGAGGAGATACGCAGTATTTT.

V gene TRBV6-6 combines with J gene TRBJ2-7; 7 bases match TRBD1. The length of the CDR3 is 12 residues. Germline V gene data show CDR1 as MNHNY and CDR2 as SVGAGI (reference sequence). Trimming at V came to 5 bases and at J to 6 bases, leaving 4 bases not matched to a gene. In nucleotides, the CDR3 is TGTGCCAGCAGTAGACAGGGCTTCGAGCAGTACTTC. Translation: CASSRQGFEQYF.

A few counts support this clone. The chain has TRBV19 and TRBJ1-5, with TRBD1 as a possible D gene (5 bases). The CDR3 covers 16 residues. The ends were cut back, 2 bases at V and 2 bases at J, with 13 bases in the middle. The germline CDR1 and CDR2 sequences are LNHDA and SQIVND (reference sequence). This chain's CDR3 is CASSIQGRVGNQPQHF. The CDR3, as DNA: TGTGCCAGTAGTATACAGGGAAGGGTGGGCAATCAGCCCCAGCATTTT.

This chain uses TRBV30 with TRBJ1-4; D is unclear. The CDR3 is made up of 15 amino acids. The V gene lost 2 bases and the J gene lost 4 bases, with 14 bases spanning the gap. CDR1 is GTSNPN, CDR2 SVGIG, per germline (reference sequence). For the CDR3, the DNA is TGTGCCTGGAGTTCGCGACGGGGAGTTAATGAAAAACTGTTTTTT. Its translation: CAWSSRRGVNEKLFF. Full variable domain (rest looked up from reference TRBV30 and TRBJ1-4): SQTIHQWPATLVQPVGSPLSLECTVEGTSNPNLYWYRQAAGRGLQLLFYSVGIGQISSEVPQNLSASRPQDRQFILSSKKLLLSDSGFYLCAWSSRRGVNEKLFFGSGTQLSVL.

The rearrangement links TRBV7-8 to TRBJ1-1; D is possibly TRBD1 (5 bases). V shed 2 bases and J shed 1 base, with 17 bases lying between them. The CDR3 runs to 17 residues. Germline loops: CDR1 SGHVS, CDR2 FQNEAQ. In nucleotides, the CDR3 is TGTGCCAGCAGCTTACGGGCGTCAGGGCAGGCGAACACTGAAGCTTTCTTT. Translating it yields CASSLRASGQANTEAFF.

The V call is TRBV6-5, the J call TRBJ2-2; D is ambiguous. The CDR3 extends over 14 amino acids. Germline V gene sequence: CDR1 MNHEY, CDR2 SVGAGI. V was clipped by 6 bases and J by 0 bases, with 8 bases between them. The CDR3 DNA is TGTGCCAGCAGGATACAGACGAACACCGGGGAGCTGTTTTTT. Protein product: CASRIQTNTGELFF.

The chain employs TRBV11-1 and TRBJ2-7; no firm D call. This CDR3 contains 16 residues. V was trimmed by 1 base and J by 2 bases, leaving 15 bases between them. Germline-derived CDR1 and CDR2 are SGHAT and FQDESV (reference sequence). This CDR3 is CASSLVGDPKPYEQYF. The CDR3 DNA sequence: TGTGCCAGCAGCTTAGTTGGGGATCCGAAGCCCTACGAGCAGTACTTC.

The J gene is TRBJ2-5, the V gene TRBV27; perhaps TRBD1 as D (6 bases). Trimming cost V 5 bases and J 1 base, with 11 bases left between them. The CDR3 is 14 amino acids. The germline gives CDR1 MNHEY, CDR2 SMNVEV (reference sequence). The chain's CDR3 is CASSTGQIQETQYF. In DNA form, the CDR3 reads TGTGCCAGCAGTACCGGACAGATCCAAGAGACCCAGTACTTC.

This chain connects TRBV7-9 to TRBJ2-5, with a possible D match to TRBD2 (5 bases). V was clipped by 1 base and J by 2 bases, with 8 bases between them. The CDR3 is 14 amino acids. Germline-derived CDR1 and CDR2 are SEHNR and FQNEAQ (reference sequence). The CDR3 sequence: CASSLESGQETQYF. CDR3 nucleotide sequence: TGTGCCAGCAGCTTAGAATCGGGACAAGAGACCCAGTACTTC.

V is TRBV6-5 and J is TRBJ1-1; D gene unclear. Trimming cost V 7 bases and J 5 bases, with 11 bases left between them. This CDR3 is built from 12 residues. The germline CDR1 and CDR2 sequences are MNHEY and SVGAGI. The CDR3 DNA follows: TGTGCCAGCACCCCACGAGGGACTGAAGCTTTCTTT. It encodes CASTPRGTEAFF.

The chain combines TRBV5-4 with TRBJ2-7; D might be TRBD2 (5 bases). Germline V gene data show CDR1 as SGHNT and CDR2 as YYREEE (reference sequence). This CDR3 region has 13 residues. Trimming left V 3 bases short and J 0 bases short, with 7 bases between. CDR3 nucleotide sequence: TGTGCCAGCAGCTCGGGATTCTCCTACGAGCAGTACTTC. Its translation: CASSSGFSYEQYF.

J is TRBJ1-5 and V is TRBV19; no definite D call. Trimming stripped 4 bases from V and 3 bases from J, with 16 bases between. The CDR3 has 16 amino acids. Germline V gene lookup returns CDR1 LNHDA and CDR2 SQIVND (reference sequence). The CDR3 reads CASSTRTEFFNQPQHF. The CDR3 region has the DNA TGTGCCAGTAGTACCAGGACTGAGTTTTTCAATCAGCCCCAGCATTTT.

The chain links TRBV5-4 to TRBJ2-5; 9 bases are shared with TRBD2. Trimming took 4 bases from V and 4 from J; bases not matched to a gene: 14. The CDR3 totals 17 residues. In germline, CDR1 is SGHNT, CDR2 YYREEE (reference sequence). The CDR3 sequence: CASSGANKGLAGETQYF. The CDR3 DNA reads as TGTGCCAGCAGCGGGGCAAATAAGGGACTAGCTGGAGAGACCCAGTACTTC. Looking up the rest from reference TRBV5-4 and TRBJ2-5 gives the full variable domain: ETGVTQSPTHLIKTRGQQVTLRCSSQSGHNTVSWYQQALGQGPQFIFQYYREEENGRGNFPPRFSGLQFPNYSSELNVNALELDDSALYLCASSGANKGLAGETQYFGPGTRLLVL.

The gene calls are TRBV7-2 and TRBJ1-3; no reliable D call. Germline lookup yields CDR1 SGHTA and CDR2 FQGNSA. The CDR3 covers 11 residues. V shed 4 bases and J shed 2 bases, with 0 bases lying between them. The CDR3 region has the DNA TGTGCCAGCAGCTCTGGAAACACCATATATTTT. This sequence encodes CASSSGNTIYF. Together with reference TRBV7-2 and TRBJ1-3, the CDR3 gives the full variable domain: GAGVSQSPSNKVTEKGKDVELRCDPISGHTALYWYRQSLGQGLEFLIYFQGNSAPDKSGLPSDRFSAERTGGSVSTLTIQRTQQEDSAVYLCASSSGNTIYFGEGSWLTVV.

The chain is built from TRBV28 and TRBJ2-5; tentatively, D is TRBD1 (6 bases). Trimming pared 4 bases from V and 5 bases from J, leaving 17 bases between. The CDR3 length is 15 residues. CDR1 and CDR2 (germline): MDHEN, SYDVKM. DNA for the CDR3: TGTGCCAGCAGTTCCCAGGGGCTCATTGGGGAGACCCAGTACTTC. Translation: CASSSQGLIGETQYF. The full variable domain, rest sourced from reference TRBV28 and TRBJ2-5, is DVKVTQSSRYLVKRTGEKVFLECVQDMDHENMFWYRQDPGLGLRLIYFSYDVKMKEKGDIPEGYSVSREKKERFSLILESASTNQTSMYLCASSSQGLIGETQYFGPGTRLLVL.

The rearrangement joins TRBV7-3 to TRBJ2-3, with D perhaps TRBD1 (5 bases). CDR3 length: 13 residues. The V end lost 6 bases, the J end lost 4 bases, and 11 bases lay between the germline ends. The V gene's germline CDR1 is SGHTA and CDR2 FQGTGA. CDR3 protein: CASRESGSDTQYF. Written as DNA, the CDR3 is TGTGCCAGCAGAGAATCAGGGTCAGATACGCAGTATTTT.

This clone was detected only once. The chain couples TRBV6-5 to TRBJ2-7; 8 nucleotides match TRBD2. Trimming took 7 bases from V and 12 from J; bases not matched to a gene: 11. Germline V gives CDR1 MNHEY, CDR2 SVGAGI. The CDR3 spans 12 residues. CDR3 residues: CASNQERGSLYF. The CDR3 nucleotides are TGTGCCAGCAACCAAGAGCGGGGGTCTCTGTACTTC.